A single sample gave rise to the 14 T cell receptor beta chains below, sequenced in a study of Graves' ophthalmopathy and Graves' hyperthyroidism. RNA transcripts were the template, and TCR beta CDR3 regions were amplified from them. HTBI primers were employed in first-round RT-PCR, then a second-round multiplex PCR followed. Each CDR3 protein is one row after TCRdb ran MiXCR on the multiplex PCR reads. Of roughly 400,000 distinct CDR3 sequences listed, just over 15% are singletons. Sequenced input: peripheral blood. Source of these receptors: a woman aged 18-29 years with stable Graves' hyperthyroidism.

This clonotype was counted at least ten times. This chain's CDR3 is CASRFRRSDTEAFF. CDR3 bases: TGTGCCAGCAGATTCCGGCGGTCGGACACTGAAGCTTTCTTT. V gene TRBV27 combines with J gene TRBJ1-1; no firm D call. The germline V gene encodes CDR1 MNHEY and CDR2 SMNVEV (reference sequence). This CDR3 spans 14 amino acids. The ends were cut back, 6 bases at V and 3 bases at J, with 14 bases in the middle.

There are many counts of this clonotype. The chain is built from TRBV6-1 and TRBJ1-1; a possible D gene is TRBD1 (6 bases). This CDR3 contains 13 residues. Germline V gene data show CDR1 as MNHNS and CDR2 as SASEGT. Trimming took off 11 bases at V and 5 bases at J, with 18 bases between the two ends. CDR3 sequence reads: CAANRGAATEAFF. The CDR3 region has the DNA TGTGCCGCTAATCGGGGGGCTGCGACTGAAGCTTTCTTT.

A few counts support this clonotype. In DNA form, the CDR3 reads TGTGCCAGCTCACCACCGGGTCAGGGACGCGGAAACACCATATATTTT. Its protein product is CASSPPGQGRGNTIYF. V gene TRBV18 combines with J gene TRBJ1-3, with D tentatively TRBD1 (5 bases). Germline CDR1 KGHSH, CDR2 LQKENI. The CDR3 is 16 residues long. V lost 0 bases, J lost 4 bases, and 13 bases lay in between.

This clonotype was picked up a small number of times. V and J are TRBV12-3 or TRBV12-4 and TRBJ1-6; D is ambiguous. Trimming stripped 7 bases from V and 10 bases from J, with 17 bases between. The CDR3 runs 14 residues. The DNA for the CDR3 is TGTGCCAGCACCAATGGGCCAAACTGGTCACCCCTCCACTTT. Translation gives CASTNGPNWSPLHF.

The J gene is TRBJ1-2, the V gene TRBV6-1; D may be TRBD1 (6 bases). V was cut by 10 bases and J by 4 bases, with 16 bases left in between. Germline V gene sequence: CDR1 MNHNS, CDR2 SASEGT. This CDR3 has 13 amino acids. The CDR3 DNA reads TGTGCCACCAGGGTCAGGGGTCTCTATGGCTACACCTTC. Translated: CATRVRGLYGYTF.

This clonotype has at least ten counts. The V call is TRBV6-2 or TRBV6-3, the J call TRBJ2-5, with unresolved D. Germline-derived CDR1 and CDR2 are MNHEY and SVGEGT. The V gene lost 6 bases and the J gene lost 3 bases, with 11 bases spanning the gap. The CDR3 has 13 amino acids. CDR3 in DNA: TGTGCCAGCAGCCCCAAATGGGAAGAGACCCAGTACTTC. Translated: CASSPKWEETQYF.

This clonotype was counted ten times or more. The J gene is TRBJ1-5, the V gene TRBV7-8; a weak D match, TRBD1 (6 bases). The V and J ends lost 8 bases and 7 bases respectively, with 12 bases between them. Germline V gene lookup returns CDR1 SGHVS and CDR2 FQNEAQ. CDR3 size: 12 residues. CDR3 sequence (DNA): TGTGCCAGCGCGCGTGGGGGCCAGCCCCAGCATTTT. It is translated as CASARGGQPQHF.

This clonotype has at least ten counts. The chain carries TRBV2 and TRBJ1-2; D is undetermined. The CDR3 runs 13 residues. Germline V gives CDR1 SNHLY, CDR2 FYNNEI. Trimming pared 3 bases from V and 7 bases from J, leaving 12 bases between. DNA for the CDR3: TGTGCCAGCAGTGATTCCGGGGTCGTTGGCTACACCTTC. Translation: CASSDSGVVGYTF.

In its sample, this clonotype was seen many times. This rearrangement joins TRBV29-1 to TRBJ2-5; a possible D gene is TRBD2 (5 bases). Trimming took off 0 bases at V and 9 bases at J, with 20 bases between the two ends. The germline V gene has CDR1 SQVTM and CDR2 ANQGSEA. The CDR3 covers 15 residues. In DNA form, the CDR3 reads TGCAGCGTTGAAGATCGAGCGGCGGGTGGGGTGTCCCAGTACTTC. It is translated as CSVEDRAAGGVSQYF.

This clonotype occurred a few times. The gene calls are TRBV11-2 and TRBJ2-7; 11 positions match TRBD2. From germline, CDR1 is SGHAT and CDR2 FQNNGV. Trimming at V came to 5 bases and at J to 2 bases, leaving 5 bases not matched to a gene. The CDR3 is made up of 15 amino acids. The CDR3 protein is CASSRGTSGPYEQYF. The CDR3 DNA follows: TGTGCCAGCAGCCGGGGGACTAGCGGACCCTACGAGCAGTACTTC.

This clonotype has at least ten counts. The chain uses TRBV29-1 and TRBJ2-2; maybe TRBD1 (6 bases). Germline-derived CDR1 and CDR2 are SQVTM and ANQGSEA. Trimming stripped 8 bases from V and 10 bases from J, with 14 bases between. The CDR3 is made up of 11 amino acids. The CDR3 loop reads CSYSRGEELFF. The CDR3 DNA sequence: TGCAGCTATTCCAGGGGAGAGGAGCTGTTTTTT.

This clonotype came up a few times. The chain couples TRBV25-1 to TRBJ1-2; unclear D gene. Between the trimmed V and J ends, which lost 7 bases and 4 bases, there was a span of 10 bases. Germline V lookup: CDR1 MGHDK, CDR2 SYGVNS. This CDR3 is 12 amino acids long. CDR3 DNA sequence: TGTGCCAGCAAAGACGGTCTCTATGGCTACACCTTC. Translated: CASKDGLYGYTF.

This clonotype was observed many times. The rearrangement uses TRBV20-1 and TRBJ1-2; D not certain. The CDR3 has 12 amino acids. With 0 bases removed from V and 2 bases from J, the gap between germline ends came to 4 bases. CDR1 and CDR2 (germline): DFQATT, SNEGSKA (reference sequence). CDR3 amino acids: CSAREDNYGYTF. The CDR3 region has the DNA TGCAGTGCTAGAGAGGACAACTATGGCTACACCTTC.

This clonotype was counted ten times or more. This chain uses TRBV11-2 with TRBJ2-7, with a possible D match to TRBD1 (5 bases). V gave up 1 base and J gave up 7 bases, with 17 bases separating them. Germline V gene sequence: CDR1 SGHAT, CDR2 FQNNGV. The CDR3 has 15 amino acids. Here the CDR3 reads CASSLVVTGRGEQYF. The CDR3 DNA sequence: TGTGCCAGCAGCTTAGTAGTTACAGGACGTGGGGAGCAGTACTTC.